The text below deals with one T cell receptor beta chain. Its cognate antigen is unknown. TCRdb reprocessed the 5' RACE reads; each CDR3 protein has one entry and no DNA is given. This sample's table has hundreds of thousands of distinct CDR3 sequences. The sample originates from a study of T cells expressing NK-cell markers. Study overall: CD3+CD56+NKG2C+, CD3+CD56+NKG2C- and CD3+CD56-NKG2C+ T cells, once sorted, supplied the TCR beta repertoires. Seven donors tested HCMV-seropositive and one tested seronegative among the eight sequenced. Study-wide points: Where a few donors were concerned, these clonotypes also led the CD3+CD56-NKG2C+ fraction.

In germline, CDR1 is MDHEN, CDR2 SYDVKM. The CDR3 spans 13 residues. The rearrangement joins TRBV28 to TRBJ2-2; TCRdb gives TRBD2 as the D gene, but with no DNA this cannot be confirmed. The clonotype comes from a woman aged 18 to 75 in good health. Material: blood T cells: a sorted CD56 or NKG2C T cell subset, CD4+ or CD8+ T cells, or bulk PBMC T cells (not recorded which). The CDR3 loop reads CASTLSPPGELFF.